The sequence of this T cell receptor beta chain was determined in a study of T cell responses to AZD1222 COVID-19 vaccine. The CDR3 loop spans 16 amino acids. Germline V gene data show CDR1 as LNHDA and CDR2 as SQIVND (reference sequence). V was pared by 1 base and J by 4 bases, with 14 bases between. General study results and limits: Spike regions recognized by vaccine-associated CD4 TCRs spanned the protein, led by 160-218 and 743-854.

Clones were read by immunoSEQ multiplex PCR, and TCRdb kept only the in-frame ones, dropping some. The sample lists approximately 120,000 clones; over 75% were seen once. Notes on this clone: Its cognate antigen is unknown.

The chain uses TRBV19 and TRBJ2-1; D is perhaps TRBD2 (6 bases). The sequencing here drew on peripheral blood, taken on day 0 of AZD1222 vaccination. The clonotype was recovered from an adult in good health. The CDR3 DNA follows: TGTGCCAGTAGTATAGGCCCGGGACTCAGATACAATGAGCAGTTCTTC. Encoded protein: CASSIGPGLRYNEQFF.